The text below deals with one TCR beta chain. Its antigen remains unknown. Losses at the gene ends were 5 bases for V and 10 bases for J; bases not matched to a gene: 9. CDR1 and CDR2 from the germline V gene are MNHNY and SVGAGI (reference sequence). This CDR3 spans 15 amino acids. 60 Vbeta and 13 Jbeta primers were used in PCR. TCRdb's table, derived via immunoSEQ multiplex PCR, lists solely in-frame clones and lacks some. The data contain about 150,000 clones, 80% of them singletons. This sample was taken from a study of cytomegalovirus exposure and HLA in healthy donors. Whole-study findings and limits: Sequencing likely generated an artifact that appeared as a cluster of highly shared sequence variants. The study flagged approximately 180 TCR beta chains as cytomegalovirus-associated.

What was sequenced was PBMCs. The sequence was collected from a man aged 30 to 45 in good health and CMV-seronegative. The genes are TRBV6-6 and TRBJ1-6; 9 bases are a match to TRBD1. CDR3 protein: CASSQKTGGGSPLHF. In DNA form, the CDR3 reads TGTGCCAGCAGTCAAAAGACAGGGGGAGGGTCACCCCTCCACTTT.